The sequence of this T cell receptor beta chain was determined in a study of beta chain features in type 1 diabetes. This clone was recorded a few times. What it binds is unknown. Study-wide points: Researchers report that Type 1 diabetes patients had moderately but significantly shorter TCRB CDR3s across all four CD4+ subsets.

The entirety of the isolated RNA underwent reverse transcription, so expressed TCRB transcripts were sequenced. Repertoires were generated with immunoSEQ multiplex PCR, while TCRdb's copy carries only in-frame clones and drops some. The sample carries 100,000 to 150,000 clones, approximately 9% recorded once. The germline V gene has CDR1 SGHDT and CDR2 YYEEEE. The CDR3 totals 14 residues. V shed 2 bases and J shed 0 bases, with 9 bases lying between them. The chain links TRBV5-6 to TRBJ2-7; a possible D gene is TRBD1 (5 bases). This sequence originates from a man aged 25 to 40 with type 1 diabetes. Sequencing input: central memory CD4+ T cells from blood. CDR3 DNA: TGTGCCAGCAGCTTAACAGGAAACTCCTACGAGCAGTACTTC. It specifies CASSLTGNSYEQYF.